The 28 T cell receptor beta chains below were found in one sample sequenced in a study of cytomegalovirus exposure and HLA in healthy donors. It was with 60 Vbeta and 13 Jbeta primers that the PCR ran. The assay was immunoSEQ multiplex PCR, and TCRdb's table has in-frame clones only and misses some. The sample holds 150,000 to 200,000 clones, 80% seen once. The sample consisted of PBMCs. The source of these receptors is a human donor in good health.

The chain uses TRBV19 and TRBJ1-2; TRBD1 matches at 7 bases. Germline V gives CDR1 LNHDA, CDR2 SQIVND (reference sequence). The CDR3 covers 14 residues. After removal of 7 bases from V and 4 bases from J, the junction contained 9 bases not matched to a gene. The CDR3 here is CASTRDSSFYGYTF. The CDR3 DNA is TGTGCCAGTACCCGGGACAGCTCTTTCTATGGCTACACCTTC.

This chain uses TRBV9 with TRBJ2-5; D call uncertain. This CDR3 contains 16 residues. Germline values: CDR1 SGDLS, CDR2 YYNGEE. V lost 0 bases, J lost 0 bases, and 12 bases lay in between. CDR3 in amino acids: CASSVGRAVYQETQYF. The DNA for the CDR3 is TGTGCCAGCAGCGTAGGCCGAGCCGTATACCAAGAGACCCAGTACTTC.

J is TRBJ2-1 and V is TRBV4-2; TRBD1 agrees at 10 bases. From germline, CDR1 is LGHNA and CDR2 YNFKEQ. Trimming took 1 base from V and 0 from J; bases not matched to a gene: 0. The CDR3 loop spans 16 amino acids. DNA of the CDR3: TGTGCCAGCAGCCAAGGGGACAGGGGCTCCTACAATGAGCAGTTCTTC. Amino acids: CASSQGDRGSYNEQFF.

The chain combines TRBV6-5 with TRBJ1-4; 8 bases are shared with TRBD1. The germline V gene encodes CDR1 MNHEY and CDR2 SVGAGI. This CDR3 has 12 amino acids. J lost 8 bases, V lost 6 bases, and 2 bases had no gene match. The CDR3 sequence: CASRDREEKLFF. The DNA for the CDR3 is TGTGCCAGCAGGGACAGGGAAGAAAAACTGTTTTTT.

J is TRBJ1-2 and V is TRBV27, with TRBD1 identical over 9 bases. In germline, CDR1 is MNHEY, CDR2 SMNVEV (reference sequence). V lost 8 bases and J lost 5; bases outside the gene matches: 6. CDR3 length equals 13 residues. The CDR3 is CASGDREKYGYTF. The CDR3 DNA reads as TGTGCCAGCGGGGACAGGGAGAAATATGGCTACACCTTC.

CDR3 sequence (DNA): TGTGCCAGCAGTTACTCCCGCAGGGGCGCTAACTATGGCTACACCTTC. Translated: CASSYSRRGANYGYTF. This rearrangement joins TRBV6-5 to TRBJ1-2; D possibly corresponds to TRBD1 (6 bases). CDR1 is MNHEY, CDR2 SVGAGI, per germline. V lost 0 bases, J lost 0 bases, and 11 bases lay in between. CDR3 length: 16 residues.

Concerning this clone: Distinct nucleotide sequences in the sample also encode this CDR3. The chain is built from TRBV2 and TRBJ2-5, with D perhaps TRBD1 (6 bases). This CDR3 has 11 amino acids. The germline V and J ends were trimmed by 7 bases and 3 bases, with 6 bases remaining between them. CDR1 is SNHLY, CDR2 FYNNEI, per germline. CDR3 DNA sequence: TGTGCCAGCACAGGGGAAGAGACCCAGTACTTC. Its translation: CASTGEETQYF.

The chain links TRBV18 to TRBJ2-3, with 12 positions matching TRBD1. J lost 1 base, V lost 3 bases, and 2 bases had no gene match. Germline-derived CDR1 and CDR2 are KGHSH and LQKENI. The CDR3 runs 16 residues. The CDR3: CASSPGQGARTDTQYF. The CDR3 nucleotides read TGTGCCAGCTCACCGGGACAGGGGGCACGCACAGATACGCAGTATTTT.

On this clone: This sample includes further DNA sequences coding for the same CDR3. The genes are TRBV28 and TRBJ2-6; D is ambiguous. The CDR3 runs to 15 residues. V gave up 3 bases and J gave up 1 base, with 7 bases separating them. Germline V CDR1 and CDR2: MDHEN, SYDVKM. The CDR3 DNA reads TGTGCCAGCAGTTTGCCCGGGTCTGGGGCCAACGTCCTGACTTTC. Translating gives CASSLPGSGANVLTF.

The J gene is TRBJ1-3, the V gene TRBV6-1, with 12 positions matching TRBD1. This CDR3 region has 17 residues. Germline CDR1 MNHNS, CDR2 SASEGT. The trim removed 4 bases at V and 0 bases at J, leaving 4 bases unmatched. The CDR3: CASSGGTGGYSGNTIYF. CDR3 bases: TGTGCCAGCAGTGGGGGGACAGGGGGCTACTCTGGAAACACCATATATTTT.

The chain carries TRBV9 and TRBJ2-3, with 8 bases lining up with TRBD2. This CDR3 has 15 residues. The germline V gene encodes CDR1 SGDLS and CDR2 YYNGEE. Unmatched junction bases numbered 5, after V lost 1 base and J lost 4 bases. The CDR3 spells CASSVFAGGSDTQYF. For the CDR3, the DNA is TGTGCCAGCAGCGTATTTGCGGGGGGTTCAGATACGCAGTATTTT.

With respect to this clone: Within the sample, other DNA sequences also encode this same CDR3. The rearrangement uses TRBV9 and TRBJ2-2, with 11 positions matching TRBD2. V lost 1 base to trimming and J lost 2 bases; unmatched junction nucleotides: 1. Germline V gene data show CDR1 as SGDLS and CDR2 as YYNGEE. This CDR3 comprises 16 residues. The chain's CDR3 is CASSVTSGGNTGELFF. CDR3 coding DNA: TGTGCCAGCAGCGTAACTAGCGGGGGCAACACCGGGGAGCTGTTTTTT.

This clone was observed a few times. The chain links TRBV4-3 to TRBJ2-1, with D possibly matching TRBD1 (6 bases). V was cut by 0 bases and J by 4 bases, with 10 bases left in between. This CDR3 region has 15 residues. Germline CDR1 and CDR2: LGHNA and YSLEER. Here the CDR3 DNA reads TGCGCCAGCAGCCAAGACCGCGGACAGTACAATGAGCAGTTCTTC. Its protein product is CASSQDRGQYNEQFF.

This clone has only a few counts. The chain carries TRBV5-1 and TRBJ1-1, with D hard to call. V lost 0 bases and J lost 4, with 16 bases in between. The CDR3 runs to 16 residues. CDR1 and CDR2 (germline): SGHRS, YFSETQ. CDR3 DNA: TGCGCCAGCAGCTTGGCAGGACTGCCCATGGGCACTGAAGCTTTCTTT. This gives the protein CASSLAGLPMGTEAFF.

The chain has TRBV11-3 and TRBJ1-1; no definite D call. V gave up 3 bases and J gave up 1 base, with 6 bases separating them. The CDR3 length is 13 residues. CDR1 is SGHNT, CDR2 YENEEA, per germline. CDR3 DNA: TGTGCCAGCAGCTTTCGGAGGAACACTGAAGCTTTCTTT. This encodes CASSFRRNTEAFF.

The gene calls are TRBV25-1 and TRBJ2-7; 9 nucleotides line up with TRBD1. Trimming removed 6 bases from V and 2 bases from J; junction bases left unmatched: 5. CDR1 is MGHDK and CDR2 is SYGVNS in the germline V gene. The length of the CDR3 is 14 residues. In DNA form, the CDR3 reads TGTGCCAGCAGAGGGACAGGGAGTACCTACGAGCAGTACTTC. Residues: CASRGTGSTYEQYF.

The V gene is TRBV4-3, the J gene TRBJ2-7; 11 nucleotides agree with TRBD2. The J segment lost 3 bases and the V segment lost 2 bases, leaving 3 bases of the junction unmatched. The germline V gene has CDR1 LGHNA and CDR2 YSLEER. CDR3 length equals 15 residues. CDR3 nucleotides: TGCGCCAGCAGCCAATCCGGGACTAGCGGCTACGAGCAGTACTTC. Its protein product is CASSQSGTSGYEQYF.

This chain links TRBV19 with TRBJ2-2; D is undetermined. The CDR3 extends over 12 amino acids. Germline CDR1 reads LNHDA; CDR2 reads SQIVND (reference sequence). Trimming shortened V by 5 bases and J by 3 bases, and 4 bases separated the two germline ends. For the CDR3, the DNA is TGTGCCAGTAGTCTATACACCGGGGAGCTGTTTTTT. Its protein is CASSLYTGELFF.

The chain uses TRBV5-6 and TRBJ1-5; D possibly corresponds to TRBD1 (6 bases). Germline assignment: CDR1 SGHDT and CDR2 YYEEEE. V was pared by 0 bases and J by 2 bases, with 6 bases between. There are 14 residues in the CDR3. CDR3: CASSLDRGNQPQHF. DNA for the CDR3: TGTGCCAGCAGCTTGGACAGGGGCAATCAGCCCCAGCATTTT.

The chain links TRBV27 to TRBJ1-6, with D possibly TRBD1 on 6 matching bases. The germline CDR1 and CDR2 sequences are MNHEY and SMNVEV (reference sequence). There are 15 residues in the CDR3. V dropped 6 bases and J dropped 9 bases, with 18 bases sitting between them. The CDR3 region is CASSTTGRSSSPLHF. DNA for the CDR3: TGTGCCAGCAGCACAACAGGGCGATCTAGTTCACCCCTCCACTTT.

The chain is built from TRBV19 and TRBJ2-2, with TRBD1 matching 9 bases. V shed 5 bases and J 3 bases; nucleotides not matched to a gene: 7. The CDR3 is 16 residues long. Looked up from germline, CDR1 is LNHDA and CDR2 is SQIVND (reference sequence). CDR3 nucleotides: TGTGCCAGTAGTCCCACAGGGGGCCTCGACACCGGGGAGCTGTTTTTT. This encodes CASSPTGGLDTGELFF.

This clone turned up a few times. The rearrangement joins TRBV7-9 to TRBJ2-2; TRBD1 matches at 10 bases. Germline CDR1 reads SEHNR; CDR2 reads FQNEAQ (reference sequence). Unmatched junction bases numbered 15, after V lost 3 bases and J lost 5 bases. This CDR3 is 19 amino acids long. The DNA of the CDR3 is TGTGCCAGCAGCTTCCGTCCCGGGACAGGGGCGATAACGACCGGGGAGCTGTTTTTT. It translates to CASSFRPGTGAITTGELFF.

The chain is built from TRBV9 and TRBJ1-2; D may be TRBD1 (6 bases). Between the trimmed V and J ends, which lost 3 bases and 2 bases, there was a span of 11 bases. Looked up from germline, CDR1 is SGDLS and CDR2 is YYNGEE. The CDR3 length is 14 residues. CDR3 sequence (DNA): TGTGCCAGCAGCGCAGTCACAGGGAACTATGGCTACACCTTC. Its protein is CASSAVTGNYGYTF.

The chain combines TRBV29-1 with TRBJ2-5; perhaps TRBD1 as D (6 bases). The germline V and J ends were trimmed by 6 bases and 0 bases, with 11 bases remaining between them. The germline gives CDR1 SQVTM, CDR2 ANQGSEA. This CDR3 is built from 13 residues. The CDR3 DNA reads TGCAGCGTCGCCGGGACATACCAAGAGACCCAGTACTTC. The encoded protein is CSVAGTYQETQYF.

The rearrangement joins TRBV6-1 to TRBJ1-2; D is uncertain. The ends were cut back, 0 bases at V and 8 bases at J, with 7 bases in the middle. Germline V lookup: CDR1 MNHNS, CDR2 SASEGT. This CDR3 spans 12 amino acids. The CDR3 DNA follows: TGTGCCAGCAGTGAAGCACTAGGAGGCTACACCTTC. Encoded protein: CASSEALGGYTF.

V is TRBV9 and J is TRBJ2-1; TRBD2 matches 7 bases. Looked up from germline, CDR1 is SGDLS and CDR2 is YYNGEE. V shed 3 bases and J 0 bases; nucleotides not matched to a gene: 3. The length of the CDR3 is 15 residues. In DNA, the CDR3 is TGTGCCAGCAGCGGCGGGGGTAGCTCCTACAATGAGCAGTTCTTC. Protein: CASSGGGSSYNEQFF.

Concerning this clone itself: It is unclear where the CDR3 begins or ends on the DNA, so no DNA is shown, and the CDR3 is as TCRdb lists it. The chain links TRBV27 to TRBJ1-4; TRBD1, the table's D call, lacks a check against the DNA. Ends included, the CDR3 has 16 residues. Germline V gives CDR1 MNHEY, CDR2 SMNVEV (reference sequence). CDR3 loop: CASTSAGRSTNEKLFF.

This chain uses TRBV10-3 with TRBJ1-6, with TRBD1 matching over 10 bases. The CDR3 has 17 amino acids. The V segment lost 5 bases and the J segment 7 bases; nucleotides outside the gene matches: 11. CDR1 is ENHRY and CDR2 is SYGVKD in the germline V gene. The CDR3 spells CAISMGQGPGGNSPLHF. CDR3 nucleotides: TGTGCCATCAGTATGGGACAGGGGCCCGGAGGAAATTCACCCCTCCACTTT.